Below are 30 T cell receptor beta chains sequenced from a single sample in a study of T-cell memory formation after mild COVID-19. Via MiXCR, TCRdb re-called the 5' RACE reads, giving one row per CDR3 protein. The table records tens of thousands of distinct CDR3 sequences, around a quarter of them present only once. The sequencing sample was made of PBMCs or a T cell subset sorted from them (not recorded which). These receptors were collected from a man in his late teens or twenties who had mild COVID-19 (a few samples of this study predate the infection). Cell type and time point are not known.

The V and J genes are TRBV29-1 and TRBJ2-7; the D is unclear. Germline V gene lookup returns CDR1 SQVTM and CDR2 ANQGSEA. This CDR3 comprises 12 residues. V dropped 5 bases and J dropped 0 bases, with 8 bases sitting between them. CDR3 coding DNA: TGCAGCGTTACGGCGACCTCCTACGAGCAGTACTTC. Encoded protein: CSVTATSYEQYF.

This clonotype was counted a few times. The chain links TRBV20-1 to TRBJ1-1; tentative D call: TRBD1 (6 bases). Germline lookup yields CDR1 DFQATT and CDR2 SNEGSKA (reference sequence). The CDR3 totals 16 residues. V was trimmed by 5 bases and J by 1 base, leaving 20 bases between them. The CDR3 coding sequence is TGCAGTGCTCCTGATACTACGGGACATAAGAACACTGAAGCTTTCTTT. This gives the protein CSAPDTTGHKNTEAFF.

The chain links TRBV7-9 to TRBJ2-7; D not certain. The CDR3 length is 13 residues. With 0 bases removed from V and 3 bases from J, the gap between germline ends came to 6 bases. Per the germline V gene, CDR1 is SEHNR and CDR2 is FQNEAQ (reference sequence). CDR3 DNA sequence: TGTGCCAGCAGCTTAGCAGGGAACTACGAGCAGTACGTC. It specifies CASSLAGNYEQYV.

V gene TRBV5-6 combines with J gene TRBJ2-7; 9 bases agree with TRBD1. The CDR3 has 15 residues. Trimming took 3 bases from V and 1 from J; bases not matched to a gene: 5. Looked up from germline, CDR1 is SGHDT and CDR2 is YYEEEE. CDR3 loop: CASSYGDRESYEQYV. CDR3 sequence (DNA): TGTGCCAGCAGCTATGGGGACAGGGAGTCCTACGAGCAGTACGTC.

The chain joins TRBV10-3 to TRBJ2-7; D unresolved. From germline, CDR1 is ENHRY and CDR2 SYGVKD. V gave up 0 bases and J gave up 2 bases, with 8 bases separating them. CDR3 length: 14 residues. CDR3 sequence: CAISESVSPYEQYV. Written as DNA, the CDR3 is TGTGCCATCAGTGAGTCGGTCTCACCCTACGAGCAGTACGTC.

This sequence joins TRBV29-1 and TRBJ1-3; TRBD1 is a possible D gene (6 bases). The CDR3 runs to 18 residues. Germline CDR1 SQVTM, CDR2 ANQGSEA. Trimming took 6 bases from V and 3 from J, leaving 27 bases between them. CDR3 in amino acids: CSVETRGPFGVLGNTIYF. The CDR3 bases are TGCAGCGTAGAAACCAGGGGTCCGTTCGGGGTACTTGGAAACACCATATATTTT.

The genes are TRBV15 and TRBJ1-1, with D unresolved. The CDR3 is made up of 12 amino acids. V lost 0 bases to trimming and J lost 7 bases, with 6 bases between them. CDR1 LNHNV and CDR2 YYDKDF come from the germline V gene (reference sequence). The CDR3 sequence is CATSRDFIEAFF. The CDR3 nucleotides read TGTGCCACCAGCAGAGATTTCATTGAAGCTTTCTTT.

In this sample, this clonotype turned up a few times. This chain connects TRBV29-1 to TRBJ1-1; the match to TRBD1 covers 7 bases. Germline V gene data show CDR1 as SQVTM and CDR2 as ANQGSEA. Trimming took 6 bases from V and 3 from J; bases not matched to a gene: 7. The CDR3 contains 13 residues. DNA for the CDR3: TGCAGCGTGAAGACAGGGAGAGACACTGAAGCTTTCTTT. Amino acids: CSVKTGRDTEAFF.

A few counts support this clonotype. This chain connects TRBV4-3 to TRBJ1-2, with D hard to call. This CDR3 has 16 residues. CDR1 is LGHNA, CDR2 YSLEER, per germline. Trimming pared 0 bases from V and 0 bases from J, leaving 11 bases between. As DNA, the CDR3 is TGCGCCAGCAGCCAAGACAGGAGTATACCTAACTATGGCTACACCTTC. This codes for CASSQDRSIPNYGYTF.

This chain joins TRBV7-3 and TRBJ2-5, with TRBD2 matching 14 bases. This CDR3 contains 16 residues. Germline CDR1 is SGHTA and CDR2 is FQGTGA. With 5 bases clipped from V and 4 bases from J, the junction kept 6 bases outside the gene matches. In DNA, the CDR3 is TGTGCCAGCAGCACCCCGGGACTAGCGGGGGTAGAGACCCAGTACTTC. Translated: CASSTPGLAGVETQYF. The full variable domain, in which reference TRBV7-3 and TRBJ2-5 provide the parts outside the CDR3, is GAGVSQTPSNKVTEKGKYVELRCDPISGHTALYWYRQSLGQGPEFLIYFQGTGAADDSGLPNDRFFAVRPEGSVSTLKIQRTERGDSAVYLCASSTPGLAGVETQYFGPGTRLLVL.

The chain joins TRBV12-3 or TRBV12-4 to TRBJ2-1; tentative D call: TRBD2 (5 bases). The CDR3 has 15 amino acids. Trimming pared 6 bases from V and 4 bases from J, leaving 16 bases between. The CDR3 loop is CASSNPSGMYNEQFF. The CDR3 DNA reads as TGTGCCAGCAGCAACCCCAGCGGAATGTACAATGAGCAGTTCTTC.

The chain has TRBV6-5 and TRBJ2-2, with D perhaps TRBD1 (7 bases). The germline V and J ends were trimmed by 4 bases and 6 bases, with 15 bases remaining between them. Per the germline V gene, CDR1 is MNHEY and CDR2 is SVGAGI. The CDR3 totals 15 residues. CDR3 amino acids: CASSFRGEVAGELFF. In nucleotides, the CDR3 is TGTGCCAGCAGTTTCAGGGGGGAGGTAGCCGGGGAGCTGTTTTTT.

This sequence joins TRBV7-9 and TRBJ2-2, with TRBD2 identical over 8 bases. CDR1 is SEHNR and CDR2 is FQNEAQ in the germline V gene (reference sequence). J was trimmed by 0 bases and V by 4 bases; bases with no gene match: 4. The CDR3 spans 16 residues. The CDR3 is CASSSPGLANTGELFF. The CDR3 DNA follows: TGTGCCAGCAGCTCGCCGGGACTAGCGAACACCGGGGAGCTGTTTTTT.

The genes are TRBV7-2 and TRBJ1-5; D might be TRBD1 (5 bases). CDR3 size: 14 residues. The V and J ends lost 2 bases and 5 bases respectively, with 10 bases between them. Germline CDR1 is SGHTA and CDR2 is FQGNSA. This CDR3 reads CASSLYGADQPQHF. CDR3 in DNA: TGTGCCAGCAGCTTATACGGGGCGGATCAGCCCCAGCATTTT.

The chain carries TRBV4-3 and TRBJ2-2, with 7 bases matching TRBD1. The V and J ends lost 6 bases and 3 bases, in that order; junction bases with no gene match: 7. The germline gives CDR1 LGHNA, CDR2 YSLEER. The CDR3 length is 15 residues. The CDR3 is CASSQSQGDTGELFF. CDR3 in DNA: TGCGCCAGCAGTCAGAGCCAGGGGGACACCGGGGAGCTGTTTTTT.

The CDR3 spells CASSPWQGDPETQYF. CDR3 coding DNA: TGTGCCAGCTCACCATGGCAGGGCGATCCGGAGACCCAGTACTTC. The chain is built from TRBV18 and TRBJ2-5; possibly TRBD1 for D (5 bases). The V and J ends lost 2 bases and 5 bases respectively, with 15 bases between them. This CDR3 contains 15 residues. Germline V gives CDR1 KGHSH, CDR2 LQKENI.

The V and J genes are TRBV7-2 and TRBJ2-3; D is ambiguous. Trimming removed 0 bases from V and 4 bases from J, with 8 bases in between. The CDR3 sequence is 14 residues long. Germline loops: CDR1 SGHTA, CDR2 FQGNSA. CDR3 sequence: CASSLARQADTQYF. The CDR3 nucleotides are TGTGCCAGCAGCTTAGCACGTCAGGCAGATACGCAGTATTTT.

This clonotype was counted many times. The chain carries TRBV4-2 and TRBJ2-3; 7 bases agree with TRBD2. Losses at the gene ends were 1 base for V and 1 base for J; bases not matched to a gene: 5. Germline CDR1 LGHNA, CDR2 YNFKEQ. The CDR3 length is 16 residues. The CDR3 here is CASSQVGGDRTDTQYF. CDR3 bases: TGTGCCAGCAGCCAAGTTGGGGGGGACCGCACAGATACGCAGTATTTT.

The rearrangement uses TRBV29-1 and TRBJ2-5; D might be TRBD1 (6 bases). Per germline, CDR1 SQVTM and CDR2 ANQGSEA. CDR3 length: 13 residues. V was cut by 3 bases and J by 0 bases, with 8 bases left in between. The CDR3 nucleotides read TGCAGCGTTGATAGGGACAACCAAGAGACCCAGTACTTC. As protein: CSVDRDNQETQYF.

CDR3 amino acids: CASSYSLVTEAFF. The CDR3, as DNA: TGTGCCAGCAGTTACTCCCTAGTCACTGAAGCTTTCTTT. This chain uses TRBV6-5 with TRBJ1-1; D unclear. Germline CDR1 and CDR2: MNHEY and SVGAGI. There are 13 residues in the CDR3. The germline V and J ends were trimmed by 0 bases and 4 bases, with 6 bases remaining between them.

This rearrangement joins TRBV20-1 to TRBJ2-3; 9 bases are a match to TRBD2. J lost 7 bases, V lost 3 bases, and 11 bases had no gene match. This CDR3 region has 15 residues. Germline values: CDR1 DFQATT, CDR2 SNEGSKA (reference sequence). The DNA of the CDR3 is TGCAGTGCTAGCGGCTTCGGCGGGGGGGTAAATACGCAGTATTTT. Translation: CSASGFGGGVNTQYF.

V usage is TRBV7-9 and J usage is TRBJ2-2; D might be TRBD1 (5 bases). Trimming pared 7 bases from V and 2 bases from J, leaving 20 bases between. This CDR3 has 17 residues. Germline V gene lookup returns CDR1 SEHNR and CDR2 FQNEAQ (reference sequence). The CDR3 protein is CASTRAFSQVNTGELFF. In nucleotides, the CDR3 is TGTGCCAGCACCCGAGCCTTCTCACAGGTTAACACCGGGGAGCTGTTTTTT.

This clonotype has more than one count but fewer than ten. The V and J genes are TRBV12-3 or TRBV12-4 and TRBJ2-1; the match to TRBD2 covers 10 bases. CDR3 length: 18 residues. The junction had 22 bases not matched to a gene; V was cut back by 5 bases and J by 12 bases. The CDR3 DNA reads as TGTGCCAGCAGTCCACAACTAGCGGGGAACCCAATGAGTTGGTGGCAGTTCTTC. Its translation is CASSPQLAGNPMSWWQFF.

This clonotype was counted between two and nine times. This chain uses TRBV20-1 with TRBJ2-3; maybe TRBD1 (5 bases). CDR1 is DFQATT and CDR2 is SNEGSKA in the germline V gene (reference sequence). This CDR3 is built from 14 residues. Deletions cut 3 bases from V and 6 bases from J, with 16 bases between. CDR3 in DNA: TGCAGTGCTAGGCCTTCTAGGGGAAAGGATACGCAGTATTTT. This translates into CSARPSRGKDTQYF.

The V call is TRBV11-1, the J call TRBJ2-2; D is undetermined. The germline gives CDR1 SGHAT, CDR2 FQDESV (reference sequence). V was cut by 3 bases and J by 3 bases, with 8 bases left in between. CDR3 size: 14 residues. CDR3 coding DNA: TGTGCCAGCAGCTTCCGGCGAGACACCGGGGAGCTGTTTTTT. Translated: CASSFRRDTGELFF.

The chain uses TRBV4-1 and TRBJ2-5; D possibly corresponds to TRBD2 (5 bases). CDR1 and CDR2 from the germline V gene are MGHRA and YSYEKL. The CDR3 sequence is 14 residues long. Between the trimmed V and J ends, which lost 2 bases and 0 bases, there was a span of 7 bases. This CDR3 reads CASSQIGDQETQYF. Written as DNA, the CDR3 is TGCGCCAGCAGCCAAATCGGGGACCAAGAGACCCAGTACTTC.

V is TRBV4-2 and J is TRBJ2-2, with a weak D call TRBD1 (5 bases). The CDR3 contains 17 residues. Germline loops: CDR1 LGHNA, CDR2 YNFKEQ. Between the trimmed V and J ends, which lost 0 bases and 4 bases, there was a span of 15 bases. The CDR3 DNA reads TGTGCCAGCAGCCAAGACGGTGGCAGGGTGAGCACCGGGGAGCTGTTTTTT. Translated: CASSQDGGRVSTGELFF.

As DNA, the CDR3 is TGTGCCAGCAGCCATACCGCCGGGACAGTCGCCCTCTCCTACAATGAGCAGTTCTTC. Its protein product is CASSHTAGTVALSYNEQFF. The chain employs TRBV5-6 and TRBJ2-1; 7 positions agree with TRBD1. The V gene end was trimmed by 4 bases and the J gene end by 0 bases; junction bases not matched to a gene: 16. CDR1 and CDR2 from the germline V gene are SGHDT and YYEEEE. The CDR3 runs 19 residues.

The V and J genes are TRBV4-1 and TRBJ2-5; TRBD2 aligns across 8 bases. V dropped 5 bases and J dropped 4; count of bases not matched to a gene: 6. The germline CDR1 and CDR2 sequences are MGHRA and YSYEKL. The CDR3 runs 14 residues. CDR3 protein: CASSYGGALETQYF. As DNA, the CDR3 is TGCGCCAGCAGCTACGGGGGGGCGTTAGAGACCCAGTACTTC.

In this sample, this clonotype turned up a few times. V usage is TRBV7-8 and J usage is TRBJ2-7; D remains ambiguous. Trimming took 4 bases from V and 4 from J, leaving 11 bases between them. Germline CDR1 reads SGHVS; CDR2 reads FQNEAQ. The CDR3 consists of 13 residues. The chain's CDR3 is CASSSSGPYEQYV. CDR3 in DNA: TGTGCCAGCAGCTCTAGTGGTCCTTACGAGCAGTACGTC.